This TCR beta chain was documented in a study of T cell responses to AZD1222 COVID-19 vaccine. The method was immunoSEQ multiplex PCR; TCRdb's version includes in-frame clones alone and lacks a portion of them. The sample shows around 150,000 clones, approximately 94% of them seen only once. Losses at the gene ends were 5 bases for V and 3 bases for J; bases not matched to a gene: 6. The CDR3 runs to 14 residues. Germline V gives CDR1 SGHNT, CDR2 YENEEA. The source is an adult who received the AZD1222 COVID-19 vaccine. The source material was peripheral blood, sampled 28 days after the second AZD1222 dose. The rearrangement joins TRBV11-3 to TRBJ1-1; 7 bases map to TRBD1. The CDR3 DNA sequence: TGTGCCAGCAGCAACAGGGGACCCGACACTGAAGCTTTCTTT. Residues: CASSNRGPDTEAFF. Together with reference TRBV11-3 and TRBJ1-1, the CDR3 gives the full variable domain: EAGVVQSPRYKIIEKKQPVAFWCNPISGHNTLYWYLQNLGQGPELLIRYENEEAVDDSQLPKDRFSAERLKGVDSTLKIQPAELGDSAVYLCASSNRGPDTEAFFGQGTRLTVV.